One sample yielded the 18 T cell receptor beta chains listed below, sequenced in a study of identical twins. TCRdb re-called the 5' RACE reads with MiXCR, one entry per CDR3 protein. The sample holds fewer than 650,000 distinct CDR3 sequences; 9.6% are singletons and the top ten take approximately 3.2%. These data were also filed under a second study, of yellow fever vaccine responses in identical twins.

Sequencing input: PBMCs. The receptors were gathered from a young woman in good health.

The V call is TRBV6-6, the J call TRBJ2-7; possibly TRBD1 for D (6 bases). V was trimmed by 11 bases and J by 2 bases, leaving 16 bases between them. The CDR3 loop spans 13 amino acids. The germline V gene has CDR1 MNHNY and CDR2 SVGAGI (reference sequence). The CDR3 nucleotides are TGTGCCGGAGTGACAGGCGACCCCTACGAGCAGTACTTC. Translated: CAGVTGDPYEQYF.

This clonotype was seen ten or more times. This chain joins TRBV20-1 and TRBJ2-1, with D tentatively TRBD2 (6 bases). The CDR3 covers 12 residues. V gave up 3 bases and J gave up 8 bases, with 11 bases separating them. Germline loops: CDR1 DFQATT, CDR2 SNEGSKA (reference sequence). The CDR3 coding sequence is TGCAGTGCTAGTATTCCTAGCGATGAGCAGTTCTTC. Amino acids: CSASIPSDEQFF.

The chain employs TRBV12-3 or TRBV12-4 and TRBJ2-7; the match to TRBD2 covers 10 bases. This CDR3 is 15 amino acids long. V trimming: 4 bases; J trimming: 5 bases; junction bases outside the gene matches: 8. The CDR3 DNA is TGTGCCAGCAGTTCCGCTAGCGGGAGTTTCCACGAGCAGTACTTC. This codes for CASSSASGSFHEQYF.

This clonotype was observed a handful of times. This sequence joins TRBV2 and TRBJ2-1; 7 nucleotides match TRBD2. Looked up from germline, CDR1 is SNHLY and CDR2 is FYNNEI. Germline trimming cut 6 bases from V and 7 bases from J; bases unmatched to any gene: 9. This CDR3 contains 14 residues. The CDR3 nucleotides read TGTGCCAGCAGAACAGGATACGGGAGGAATGAGCAGTTCTTC. This encodes CASRTGYGRNEQFF.

The chain recombines TRBV5-6 with TRBJ2-7, with D tentatively TRBD1 (5 bases). Germline lookup yields CDR1 SGHDT and CDR2 YYEEEE. The CDR3 has 13 residues. V was trimmed by 0 bases and J by 5 bases, leaving 9 bases between them. The CDR3 coding sequence is TGTGCCAGCAGCTTGGTTTCCAGGGACGAGCAGTACTTC. It translates to CASSLVSRDEQYF.

There are many counts of this clonotype. The chain couples TRBV29-1 to TRBJ1-5; TRBD1 might be the D (6 bases). The CDR3 spans 12 residues. V was shortened by 6 bases and J by 6 bases, with 12 bases between the two germline ends. CDR1 and CDR2 from the germline V gene are SQVTM and ANQGSEA. This chain's CDR3 is CSVLLQGQPQHF. DNA for the CDR3: TGCAGCGTGCTCCTACAGGGTCAGCCCCAGCATTTT. The entire variable domain, with the rest obtained from reference TRBV29-1 and TRBJ1-5, is as follows: SAVISQKPSRDICQRGTSLTIQCQVDSQVTMMFWYRQQPGQSLTLIATANQGSEATYESGFVIDKFPISRPNLTFSTLTVSNMSPEDSSIYLCSVLLQGQPQHFGDGTRLSIL.

This clonotype has ten or more counts. The chain couples TRBV6-2 or TRBV6-3 to TRBJ2-4; D is undetermined. CDR3 length equals 15 residues. V was trimmed by 0 bases and J by 0 bases, leaving 6 bases between them. CDR1 and CDR2 from the germline V gene are MNHEY and SVGEGT. CDR3 loop: CASSYSPEAKNIQYF. The CDR3 DNA sequence: TGTGCCAGCAGTTACTCTCCAGAAGCCAAAAACATTCAGTACTTC.

The rearrangement joins TRBV15 to TRBJ2-2; no firm D call. V gave up 1 base and J gave up 6 bases, with 12 bases separating them. The CDR3 is made up of 15 amino acids. The germline gives CDR1 LNHNV, CDR2 YYDKDF (reference sequence). CDR3 DNA sequence: TGTGCCACCAGCAGAGGTTTGGGATCATCCGGGGAGCTGTTTTTT. Amino acids: CATSRGLGSSGELFF.

This clonotype was observed at least ten times. This chain uses TRBV20-1 with TRBJ1-2; no firm D call. The CDR3 has 11 residues. Trimming shortened V by 3 bases and J by 7 bases, and 9 bases separated the two germline ends. Looked up from germline, CDR1 is DFQATT and CDR2 is SNEGSKA (reference sequence). CDR3: CSASEGSGYTF. In nucleotides, the CDR3 is TGCAGTGCTAGTGAAGGGTCTGGCTACACCTTC.

CDR3 sequence reads: CASSLAVGGAADTQYF. The CDR3 DNA reads TGTGCCAGCAGTTTGGCAGTCGGCGGGGCGGCAGATACGCAGTATTTT. V gene TRBV6-5 combines with J gene TRBJ2-3; TRBD2 might be the D (6 bases). The CDR3 sequence is 16 residues long. The V and J ends lost 4 bases and 4 bases respectively, with 18 bases between them. Germline V gene data show CDR1 as MNHEY and CDR2 as SVGAGI.

This clonotype was counted at least ten times. The J gene is TRBJ2-3, the V gene TRBV5-1; D possibly matches TRBD1 or TRBD2 (5 bases each). Between the trimmed V and J ends, which lost 0 bases and 4 bases, there was a span of 12 bases. Germline-derived CDR1 and CDR2 are SGHRS and YFSETQ. The CDR3 has 15 amino acids. The CDR3 region has the DNA TGCGCCAGCAGCTTGGAGGGCAGGGACGCAGATACGCAGTATTTT. It is translated as CASSLEGRDADTQYF.

This clonotype was seen more than once but under ten times. This CDR3 reads CASSDTRDEQYF. The CDR3 nucleotides read TGTGCCAGCAGCGACACTAGAGACGAGCAGTACTTC. The chain combines TRBV6-5 with TRBJ2-7; tentatively, D is TRBD2 (5 bases). CDR3 size: 12 residues. Trimming left V 6 bases short and J 5 bases short, with 11 bases between. Germline loops: CDR1 MNHEY, CDR2 SVGAGI.

The chain is built from TRBV20-1 and TRBJ2-6; either TRBD1 or TRBD2 may supply D (5 bases each). The CDR3 has 17 residues. V lost 2 bases to trimming and J lost 0 bases, with 14 bases between them. Germline CDR1 is DFQATT and CDR2 is SNEGSKA (reference sequence). The CDR3 is CSARHRDRTSGANVLTF. The CDR3 DNA reads as TGCAGTGCTAGACACCGGGACCGCACCTCTGGGGCCAACGTCCTGACTTTC.

The rearrangement joins TRBV18 to TRBJ1-4; no definite D call. The CDR3 contains 15 residues. V dropped 4 bases and J dropped 3 bases, with 12 bases sitting between them. From germline, CDR1 is KGHSH and CDR2 LQKENI. This CDR3 reads CASSLRIGPNEKLFF. DNA for the CDR3: TGTGCCAGCTCACTAAGAATCGGACCTAATGAAAAACTGTTTTTT.

This clonotype was seen repeatedly, ten times or more. This rearrangement joins TRBV29-1 to TRBJ2-7; D may be TRBD1 or TRBD2 (6 bases each). The V end lost 0 bases, the J end lost 4 bases, and 16 bases lay between the germline ends. Germline CDR1 is SQVTM and CDR2 is ANQGSEA. The length of the CDR3 is 15 residues. CDR3 protein: CSVEDGTGTLYEQYF. The CDR3 DNA is TGCAGCGTTGAAGATGGCACAGGGACTCTATACGAGCAGTACTTC.

This clonotype was detected only a few times. The genes are TRBV29-1 and TRBJ2-7; 12 bases line up with TRBD2. V shed 6 bases, J shed 2 bases, and the junction held 14 bases outside the gene matches. In germline, CDR1 is SQVTM, CDR2 ANQGSEA. This CDR3 is 17 amino acids long. This CDR3 reads CSVGTAGTSGPTYEQYF. CDR3 DNA: TGCAGCGTCGGGACAGCCGGGACTAGCGGGCCGACCTACGAGCAGTACTTC.

This clonotype was picked up a small number of times. This chain uses TRBV5-6 with TRBJ2-1; TRBD2 matches at 7 bases. With 0 bases clipped from V and 7 bases from J, the junction kept 7 bases outside the gene matches. The CDR3 consists of 15 residues. CDR1 is SGHDT, CDR2 YYEEEE, per germline. CDR3 nucleotides: TGTGCCAGCAGCTTGGCTGGGCGGGGGAAGAATGAGCAGTTCTTC. Translation: CASSLAGRGKNEQFF. The complete variable domain, with remaining parts taken from reference TRBV5-6 and TRBJ2-1, reads DAGVTQSPTHLIKTRGQQVTLRCSPKSGHDTVSWYQQALGQGPQFIFQYYEEEERQRGNFPDRFSGHQFPNYSSELNVNALLLGDSALYLCASSLAGRGKNEQFFGPGTRLTVL.

The V gene is TRBV6-5, the J gene TRBJ2-2; D gene uncertain. Germline CDR1 and CDR2: MNHEY and SVGAGI. The CDR3 runs to 13 residues. The V and J ends lost 4 bases and 8 bases respectively, with 11 bases between them. The CDR3: CASSSVDGGELFF. The CDR3 DNA reads as TGTGCCAGCAGTTCCGTAGATGGGGGGGAGCTGTTTTTT.